A single sample gave rise to the 22 T cell receptor beta chains below, sequenced in a study of blood T cell repertoires in COVID-19. The assay was immunoSEQ multiplex PCR, and TCRdb's table has in-frame clones only and misses some. Altogether hundreds of thousands of clones are present, roughly 90% being singletons, with the ten largest covering approximately 5%. Specimen: PBMCs or T cells enriched from blood (not recorded which). The receptors shown here come from a man aged 55 to 69 who had recovered from COVID-19.

V gene TRBV7-9 combines with J gene TRBJ2-2; D is possibly TRBD1 (5 bases). Germline V lookup: CDR1 SEHNR, CDR2 FQNEAQ (reference sequence). This CDR3 comprises 16 residues. V dropped 1 base and J dropped 6 bases, with 15 bases sitting between them. For the CDR3, the DNA is TGTGCCAGCAGCTTAGTGGTCGGAATAGGGGCCGGGGAGCTGTTTTTT. Its protein is CASSLVVGIGAGELFF.

The J gene is TRBJ2-5, the V gene TRBV14; D possibly corresponds to TRBD1 (6 bases). CDR3 length: 14 amino acids. Germline V gives CDR1 SGHDN, CDR2 FVKESK. V lost 1 base and J 2 bases, leaving 8 bases between the germline ends. This CDR3 reads CASSQGGTQETQYF. CDR3 coding DNA: TGTGCCAGCAGCCAAGGTGGGACACAAGAGACCCAGTACTTC.

CDR3 loop: CASRGDWAYQPQHF. In DNA, the CDR3 is TGTGCCAGCAGGGGGGACTGGGCTTATCAGCCCCAGCATTTT. The J gene is TRBJ1-5, the V gene TRBV6-5; a weak D match, TRBD1 (5 bases). CDR3 length equals 14 residues. The V end was cut by 6 bases, the J end by 5 bases, with 14 bases between. Germline CDR1 is MNHEY and CDR2 is SVGAGI.

The chain joins TRBV19 to TRBJ2-1, with D possibly matching TRBD1 (5 bases). The germline CDR1 and CDR2 sequences are LNHDA and SQIVND (reference sequence). This CDR3 is built from 15 residues. V gave up 5 bases and J gave up 3 bases, with 14 bases separating them. This CDR3 reads CASSLGRQVYNEQFF. The CDR3 region has the DNA TGTGCCAGTAGTTTGGGGCGGCAAGTCTACAATGAGCAGTTCTTC.

The sample holds a few counts of this clone. The gene calls are TRBV28 and TRBJ1-6; unclear D gene. CDR3 length equals 17 residues. Germline lookup yields CDR1 MDHEN and CDR2 SYDVKM. Trimming removed 2 bases at V and 0 bases at J, with 11 bases between. The DNA of the CDR3 is TGTGCCAGCAGTTTACGATATCCCTACTCCTATAATTCACCCCTCCACTTT. It is translated as CASSLRYPYSYNSPLHF.

The chain uses TRBV7-3 and TRBJ2-6; TRBD1 matches 10 bases. The CDR3 covers 17 residues. The V gene's germline CDR1 is SGHTA and CDR2 FQGTGA. V was pared by 3 bases and J by 2 bases, with 4 bases of the junction left unmatched. The CDR3: CASSFPGQGTGANVLTF. In DNA, the CDR3 is TGTGCCAGCAGCTTCCCGGGACAGGGGACTGGGGCCAACGTCCTGACTTTC.

This chain uses TRBV10-3 with TRBJ2-7; TRBD2 might be the D (6 bases). The CDR3 is made up of 16 amino acids. The germline CDR1 and CDR2 sequences are ENHRY and SYGVKD. The V and J ends lost 2 bases and 1 base respectively, with 15 bases between them. CDR3 amino acids: CAISEPPGLESYEQYF. The CDR3, as DNA: TGTGCCATCAGTGAGCCCCCGGGACTGGAATCCTACGAGCAGTACTTC.

This clone has only one observation. The CDR3 spells CASRETGTGIGEQFF. CDR3 DNA: TGTGCCAGCAGAGAAACCGGGACAGGGATAGGTGAGCAGTTCTTC. The rearrangement joins TRBV6-6 to TRBJ2-1, with TRBD1 matching over 9 bases. The CDR3 runs to 15 residues. Germline CDR1 and CDR2: MNHNY and SVGAGI (reference sequence). J was trimmed by 9 bases and V by 6 bases; bases with no gene match: 12.

The chain employs TRBV24-1 and TRBJ2-7; 7 bases match TRBD1. Trimming cost V 3 bases and J 0 bases; bases outside gene matches: 4. The CDR3 is 15 amino acids. CDR1 and CDR2 from the germline V gene are KGHDR and SFDVKD. The CDR3 region is CATSDRDRPSYEQYF. CDR3 sequence (DNA): TGTGCCACCAGTGATCGGGACAGACCCTCCTACGAGCAGTACTTC.

The J gene is TRBJ2-2, the V gene TRBV2, with 8 bases lining up with TRBD1. The trim removed 3 bases at V and 4 bases at J, leaving 4 bases unmatched. CDR3 length equals 15 residues. CDR1 is SNHLY and CDR2 is FYNNEI in the germline V gene. Here the CDR3 DNA reads TGTGCCAGCAGTGAGGACAGGGTGGGCACCGGGGAGCTGTTTTTT. It codes for CASSEDRVGTGELFF.

The V call is TRBV7-9, the J call TRBJ1-3; D is undetermined. V gave up 3 bases and J gave up 1 base, with 16 bases separating them. This CDR3 spans 17 amino acids. Germline values: CDR1 SEHNR, CDR2 FQNEAQ (reference sequence). This CDR3 reads CASSFDRARGSGNTIYF. The CDR3 DNA follows: TGTGCCAGCAGCTTCGACCGGGCCCGAGGGTCTGGAAACACCATATATTTT.

This chain links TRBV10-3 with TRBJ2-7; 7 bases are a match to TRBD1. Germline V CDR1 and CDR2: ENHRY, SYGVKD. Germline trimming cut 2 bases from V and 2 bases from J; bases unmatched to any gene: 3. The CDR3 is 14 residues long. Here the CDR3 DNA reads TGTGCCATCAGTGAGGACAGGGCAACCTACGAGCAGTACTTC. Encoded protein: CAISEDRATYEQYF.

V gene TRBV7-8 combines with J gene TRBJ1-1; 7 nucleotides line up with TRBD1. The V gene's germline CDR1 is SGHVS and CDR2 FQNEAQ. The CDR3 length is 15 residues. V shed 5 bases and J 2 bases; nucleotides not matched to a gene: 8. CDR3 nucleotides: TGTGCCAGCAGCAATAGCGGACAGGAAAACACTGAAGCTTTCTTT. Its translation: CASSNSGQENTEAFF.

This clone was found a few times. The chain is built from TRBV4-1 and TRBJ2-7, with D possibly being TRBD2 (6 bases). V dropped 1 base and J dropped 5 bases, with 12 bases sitting between them. CDR1 is MGHRA and CDR2 is YSYEKL in the germline V gene. This CDR3 is built from 14 residues. The CDR3: CASSQVGTSNEQYF. The CDR3 region has the DNA TGCGCCAGCAGCCAAGTCGGTACTAGCAACGAGCAGTACTTC.

V usage is TRBV4-3 and J usage is TRBJ2-3; TRBD2 matches at 8 bases. CDR1 LGHNA and CDR2 YSLEER come from the germline V gene. This CDR3 is 19 amino acids long. Unmatched junction bases numbered 12, after V lost 1 base and J lost 0 bases. The CDR3 loop reads CASSQGAAGEGYSTDTQYF. In DNA form, the CDR3 reads TGCGCCAGCAGCCAAGGGGCAGCGGGAGAAGGTTACAGCACAGATACGCAGTATTTT.

Only one count was recorded for this clone. The rearrangement uses TRBV9 and TRBJ2-1; the match to TRBD2 covers 13 bases. With 3 bases clipped from V and 0 bases from J, the junction kept 3 bases outside the gene matches. Germline CDR1 SGDLS, CDR2 YYNGEE. The CDR3 sequence is 17 residues long. CDR3 in DNA: TGTGCCAGCAGCGGAGGGACTAGCGGGATCTCCTACAATGAGCAGTTCTTC. Encoded protein: CASSGGTSGISYNEQFF.

The V call is TRBV5-1, the J call TRBJ2-2, with 7 bases aligning to TRBD1. The germline V gene encodes CDR1 SGHRS and CDR2 YFSETQ. With 2 bases clipped from V and 4 bases from J, the junction kept 5 bases outside the gene matches. There are 15 residues in the CDR3. CDR3 nucleotides: TGCGCCAGCAGCTTCGAGGGGGCGGGCACCGGGGAGCTGTTTTTT. It yields the protein CASSFEGAGTGELFF.

The sample holds one count of this clone. This chain connects TRBV6-5 to TRBJ2-7, with TRBD1 matching 7 bases. CDR1 and CDR2 from the germline V gene are MNHEY and SVGAGI. With V trimmed by 9 bases and J by 0 bases, 2 bases remained unmatched. The CDR3 length is 12 residues. CDR3 in DNA: TGTGCCAGTCGGACAGGCTCCTACGAGCAGTACTTC. This translates into CASRTGSYEQYF.

The J gene is TRBJ2-2, the V gene TRBV2, with D maybe TRBD2 (5 bases). In germline, CDR1 is SNHLY, CDR2 FYNNEI. The CDR3 has 14 residues. V lost 4 bases, J lost 7 bases, and 13 bases lay in between. CDR3: CASSAGGDFGELFF. The CDR3 DNA is TGTGCCAGCAGTGCAGGAGGCGATTTCGGGGAGCTGTTTTTT.

This rearrangement joins TRBV7-2 to TRBJ2-3; no clear D. V lost 2 bases, J lost 5 bases, and 11 bases lay in between. The CDR3 covers 14 residues. Germline V gives CDR1 SGHTA, CDR2 FQGNSA. The CDR3 DNA sequence: TGTGCCAGCAGCTTATTGGTACCCAGAGATACGCAGTATTTT. Protein product: CASSLLVPRDTQYF. Drawing the rest from reference TRBV7-2 and TRBJ2-3, the complete variable domain is GAGVSQSPSNKVTEKGKDVELRCDPISGHTALYWYRQSLGQGLEFLIYFQGNSAPDKSGLPSDRFSAERTGGSVSTLTIQRTQQEDSAVYLCASSLLVPRDTQYFGPGTRLTVL.

This chain joins TRBV24-1 and TRBJ2-5; 10 bases line up with TRBD2. Germline assignment: CDR1 KGHDR and CDR2 SFDVKD. V shed 7 bases and J 4 bases; nucleotides not matched to a gene: 11. The CDR3 spans 16 residues. CDR3 region: CATSSPASGRGETQYF. CDR3 bases: TGTGCCACCAGCAGCCCCGCTAGCGGGAGAGGAGAGACCCAGTACTTC.

V usage is TRBV18 and J usage is TRBJ1-6; 7 nucleotides agree with TRBD1. J was trimmed by 8 bases and V by 6 bases; bases with no gene match: 7. This CDR3 spans 14 amino acids. In germline, CDR1 is KGHSH, CDR2 LQKENI. The CDR3 DNA is TGTGCCAGCTCCCAGGGGGGTTTTGATTCACCCCTCCACTTT. This sequence encodes CASSQGGFDSPLHF.